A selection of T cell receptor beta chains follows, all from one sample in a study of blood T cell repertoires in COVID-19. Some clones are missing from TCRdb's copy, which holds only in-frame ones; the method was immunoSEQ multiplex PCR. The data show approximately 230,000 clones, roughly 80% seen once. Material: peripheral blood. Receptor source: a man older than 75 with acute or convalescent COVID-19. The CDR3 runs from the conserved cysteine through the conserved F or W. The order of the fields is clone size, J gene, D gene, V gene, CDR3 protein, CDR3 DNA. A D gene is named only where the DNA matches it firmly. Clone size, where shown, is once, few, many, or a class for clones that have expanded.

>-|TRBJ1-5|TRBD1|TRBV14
CASSQDLGQGNNQPQHF
TGTGCCAGCAGCCAAGATTTGGGACAGGGGAACAATCAGCCCCAGCATTTT
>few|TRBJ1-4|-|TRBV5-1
CASSLVTASSGKLFF
TGCGCCAGCAGCTTGGTGACGGCCTCGAGCGGAAAACTGTTTTTT
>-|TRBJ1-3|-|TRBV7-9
CASSLEAGVLPGNTIYF
TGTGCCAGCAGCTTAGAGGCCGGGGTTCTTCCTGGAAACACCATATATTTT
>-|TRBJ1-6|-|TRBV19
CAIILNTGLRGLNSPLHF
TGTGCCATCATACTGAACACAGGGTTAAGGGGTTTGAATTCACCCCTCCACTTT
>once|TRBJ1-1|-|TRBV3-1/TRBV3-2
CASSQVGNTEAFF
TGTGCCAGCAGCCAAGTCGGGAACACTGAAGCTTTCTTT
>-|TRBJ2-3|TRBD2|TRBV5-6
CASSLGLATDTQYF
TGTGCCAGCAGCTTGGGACTAGCAACAGATACGCAGTATTTT
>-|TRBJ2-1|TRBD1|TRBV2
CASSALGTEYNEQFF
TGTGCCAGCAGCGCCTTGGGGACAGAATACAATGAGCAGTTCTTC
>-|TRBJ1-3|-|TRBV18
CASSPGVPGNTIYF
TGTGCCAGCTCACCCGGGGTCCCTGGAAACACCATATATTTT
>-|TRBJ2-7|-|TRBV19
CASSTSWLGGLYEQYF
TGTGCCAGTAGTACGTCGTGGTTGGGGGGGCTCTACGAGCAGTACTTC
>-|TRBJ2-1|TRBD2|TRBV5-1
CASSRTSGRNEQFF
TGCGCCAGCAGCAGGACTAGCGGGAGAAATGAGCAGTTCTTC
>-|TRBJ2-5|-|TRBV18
CASSPNTGVETQYF
TGTGCCAGCTCACCTAACACCGGGGTTGAGACCCAGTACTTC
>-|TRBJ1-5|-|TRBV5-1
CASSLASGVGQPQHF
TGCGCCAGCAGCTTGGCCAGCGGGGTGGGTCAGCCCCAGCATTTT
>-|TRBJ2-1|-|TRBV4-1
CASSPSTSYNEQFF
TGCGCCAGCAGCCCGTCGACTAGCTACAATGAGCAGTTCTTC
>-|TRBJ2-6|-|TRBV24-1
CATSDWRNSGANVLTF
TGTGCCACCAGTGATTGGCGGAACTCTGGGGCCAACGTCCTGACTTTC
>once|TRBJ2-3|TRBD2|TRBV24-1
CATSETSGVQDTQYF
TGTGCCACCAGTGAGACTAGCGGGGTGCAAGATACGCAGTATTTT
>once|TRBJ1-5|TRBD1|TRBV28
CASSRTGGNQPQHF
TGTGCCAGCAGTAGGACAGGGGGGAATCAGCCCCAGCATTTT
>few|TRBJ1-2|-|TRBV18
CASSPPGHGPGYGYTF
TGTGCCAGCTCACCACCTGGACACGGCCCGGGCTATGGCTACACCTTC
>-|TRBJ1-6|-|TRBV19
CASNQGNSPLHF
TGTGCCAGTAATCAGGGAAATTCACCCCTCCACTTT
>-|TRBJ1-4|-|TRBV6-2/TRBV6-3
CASSPPEGSHEKLFF
TGTGCCAGCAGTCCGCCGGAGGGATCTCATGAAAAACTGTTTTTT
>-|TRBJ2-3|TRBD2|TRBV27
CASSSRTSLTDTQYF
TGTGCCAGCAGTTCCAGGACTAGCCTCACAGATACGCAGTATTTT
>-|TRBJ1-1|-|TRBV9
CASSVQGRGTEAFF
TGTGCCAGCAGCGTGCAGGGGAGGGGCACTGAAGCTTTCTTT
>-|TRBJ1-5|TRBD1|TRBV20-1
CSASPADRPNQPQHF
TGCAGTGCTAGTCCGGCGGACAGGCCTAATCAGCCCCAGCATTTT
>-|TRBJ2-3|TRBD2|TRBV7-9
CASSSLIGRGALGTDTQYF
TGTGCCAGCAGCTCCCTCATAGGGCGGGGGGCCCTTGGCACAGATACGCAGTATTTT
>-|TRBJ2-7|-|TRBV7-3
CASSLTPRILSYEQYF
TGTGCCAGCAGCTTAACCCCCAGGATCCTCTCCTACGAGCAGTACTTC
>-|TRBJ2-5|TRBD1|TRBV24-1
CATSDTGTGAKETQYF
TGTGCCACCAGTGATACAGGGACAGGGGCTAAAGAGACCCAGTACTTC
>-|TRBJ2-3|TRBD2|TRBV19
CASSIRTSGSWSTDTQYF
TGTGCCAGTAGTATTAGGACTAGCGGGAGTTGGAGCACAGATACGCAGTATTTT
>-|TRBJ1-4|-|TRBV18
CASSFGQNEKLFF
TGTGCCAGCTCTTTTGGACAGAATGAAAAACTGTTTTTT
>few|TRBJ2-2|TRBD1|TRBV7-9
CASSWGQGGNTGELFF
TGTGCCAGCAGCTGGGGACAGGGGGGAAACACCGGGGAGCTGTTTTTT
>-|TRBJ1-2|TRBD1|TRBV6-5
CATWDRVGYGYTF
TGTGCCACCTGGGACAGGGTGGGCTATGGCTACACCTTC
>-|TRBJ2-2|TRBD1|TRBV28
CASSSTGTGGTGELFF
TGTGCCAGCAGTTCAACCGGGACAGGGGGGACCGGGGAGCTGTTTTTT
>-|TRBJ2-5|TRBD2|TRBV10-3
CAISADSGRETQYF
TGTGCCATCAGTGCGGATAGCGGGAGAGAGACCCAGTACTTC
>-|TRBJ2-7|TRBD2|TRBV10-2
CASSSGGGASYEQYF
TGCGCCAGCAGTTCCGGGGGGGGCGCCTCCTACGAGCAGTACTTC
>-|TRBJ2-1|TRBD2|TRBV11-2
CASSLVLAGGSEQFF
TGTGCCAGCAGCTTAGTACTAGCGGGGGGGAGTGAGCAGTTCTTC
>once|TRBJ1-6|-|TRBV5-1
CASSLGRGSPLHF
TGCGCCAGCAGCTTGGGAAGAGGTTCACCCCTCCACTTT
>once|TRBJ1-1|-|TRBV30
CAWSVQLNTEAFF
TGTGCCTGGAGTGTACAGCTGAACACTGAAGCTTTCTTT
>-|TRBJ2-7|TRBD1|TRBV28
CASRVPLGQGAREQYF
TGTGCCAGCAGAGTCCCGTTGGGACAGGGGGCGCGCGAGCAGTACTTC
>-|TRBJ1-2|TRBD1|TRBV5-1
CASSPGQQIVPHYGYTF
TGCGCCAGCAGCCCGGGACAGCAAATAGTTCCCCACTATGGCTACACCTTC
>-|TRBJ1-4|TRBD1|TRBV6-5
CASSYWTGANEKLFF
TGTGCCAGCAGTTATTGGACAGGCGCTAATGAAAAACTGTTTTTT
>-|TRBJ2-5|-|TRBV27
CASSFSGVAETQYF
TGTGCCAGCAGTTTTTCGGGAGTAGCGGAGACCCAGTACTTC